Below, one TCR beta chain is given with its context. Amplification used 60 Vbeta primers and 13 Jbeta primers. The protocol was immunoSEQ multiplex PCR, while the TCRdb copy is restricted to in-frame clones and leaves out a portion. This table holds almost 200,000 clones, almost 85% found once. The sample originates from a study of cytomegalovirus exposure and HLA in healthy donors. The source of this sequence is a woman between 50 and 59 years old in good health and CMV-seronegative. Source material: PBMCs.

CDR3 loop: CASSSGQGPSGNTIYF. CDR3 nucleotides: TGTGCCAGCAGTTCCGGACAGGGGCCTTCTGGAAACACCATATATTTT. The chain has TRBV28 and TRBJ1-3; 9 nucleotides agree with TRBD1. Germline lookup yields CDR1 MDHEN and CDR2 SYDVKM. V shed 4 bases, J shed 1 base, and the junction held 5 bases outside the gene matches. The CDR3 length is 16 residues.